This T cell receptor (beta chain) is from a study of blood T cell repertoires in COVID-19. Here immunoSEQ multiplex PCR was the method, and the copy in TCRdb shows in-frame clones only, minus some. This sample has approximately 120,000 clones, with approximately 85% found just once. The length of the CDR3 is 16 residues. The V gene's germline CDR1 is SGHRS and CDR2 YFSETQ. V was cut by 0 bases and J by 0 bases, with 10 bases left in between. The chain couples TRBV5-1 to TRBJ1-5; D unclear. The TCR comes from an elderly woman with COVID-19, enrolled during active disease. Sequences were obtained from peripheral blood. The DNA of the CDR3 is TGCGCCAGCAGCTTGGCGCCCTCGGGTAGCAATCAGCCCCAGCATTTT. Its protein is CASSLAPSGSNQPQHF.